This is a list of T cell receptor beta chains from one sample in a study of blood T cell repertoires in COVID-19. Libraries were prepared by immunoSEQ multiplex PCR; TCRdb keeps only in-frame clonotypes and omits some of them. The data show 200,000 to 250,000 clones, 86% seen once. Sequencing was performed on peripheral blood. These TCRs come from a woman aged 45-59 years with acute or convalescent COVID-19. Each CDR3 is given with its conserved first and last residue. Each record gives: D gene, clone size, J gene, V gene, CDR3 DNA, CDR3 protein. The D gene is left open where the match is weak. Size is omitted from some rows. Given values are once, few, many or a class for expanded clones.

TRBD1	.	TRBJ1-1	TRBV7-6	TGTGCCAGCAGCTTTAACAGGGGCGGCGACACTGAAGCTTTCTTT	CASSFNRGGDTEAFF
.	few	TRBJ2-7	TRBV5-4	TGTGCCAGCAGCCCTAGGGGGGGTATCAACGAGCAGTACTTC	CASSPRGGINEQYF
TRBD2	.	TRBJ2-2	TRBV7-8	TGTGCCAGCAGCTTAGGGGCGGGAGGGTACACCGGGGAGCTGTTTTTT	CASSLGAGGYTGELFF
TRBD2	.	TRBJ2-4	TRBV7-9	TGTGCCAGCAGCCTCGGACTAGCGGGGGGCATTCAGTACTTC	CASSLGLAGGIQYF
TRBD1	.	TRBJ1-2	TRBV4-3	TGCGCCAGCAGCCAATTAAAGGAGACAGGGGCCGCATATGGCTACACCTTC	CASSQLKETGAAYGYTF
TRBD2	once	TRBJ2-5	TRBV5-1	TGCGCCAGCAGCTTGGGGACTAGTCGGGAGACCCAGTACTTC	CASSLGTSRETQYF
TRBD2	.	TRBJ2-5	TRBV3-1/TRBV3-2	TGTGCCAGCAGCCGAAACCTAGCGGGGGGAGTGGAGACCCAGTACTTC	CASSRNLAGGVETQYF
.	.	TRBJ2-3	TRBV10-1	TGCGCCAGCAGTGAGGGTTCAGCGGCAGATACGCAGTATTTT	CASSEGSAADTQYF
TRBD1	.	TRBJ2-3	TRBV5-1	TGCGCCAGCAGCTCAGGACAGGGAGTCACAGATACGCAGTATTTT	CASSSGQGVTDTQYF
.	.	TRBJ1-5	TRBV7-2	TGTGCCAGCAGCTTTGCAGGGTTGGGTCAGCCCCAGCATTTT	CASSFAGLGQPQHF
.	.	TRBJ1-6	TRBV5-4	TGTGCCAGCAGCTTGTTAGGGGGTTCACCCCTCCACTTT	CASSLLGGSPLHF
.	.	TRBJ2-7	TRBV6-5	TGTGCCACCGGCCGGGGGAGCTACGAGCAGTACTTC	CATGRGSYEQYF
.	.	TRBJ1-4	TRBV10-2	TGCGCCAGCAGTGAGCCGGGATCCGCAACTAATGAAAAACTGTTTTTT	CASSEPGSATNEKLFF
.	.	TRBJ2-5	TRBV11-3	TGTGCCAGCAGCTTAGTTGGTCGGGAAAAAGAGACCCAGTACTTC	CASSLVGREKETQYF
TRBD1	.	TRBJ2-5	TRBV10-1	TGCGCCACAAGACAGGGGGAGACCCAGTACTTC	CATRQGETQYF
.	.	TRBJ1-5	TRBV7-8	TGTGCCAGCAGCTTTTCCCTTACGGGTTATCAGCCCCAGCATTTT	CASSFSLTGYQPQHF
TRBD1	.	TRBJ2-5	TRBV28	TGTGCCAGCAGTTTACGGTTGGACAGGGTCGAGACCCAGTACTTC	CASSLRLDRVETQYF
.	.	TRBJ1-6	TRBV11-2	TGTGCCAGCAGCTTTACAGATTCACCCCTCCACTTT	CASSFTDSPLHF
TRBD1	once	TRBJ1-5	TRBV6-5	TGTGCCAGCAGAGCGGGACAGGGCAATCAGCCCCAGCATTTT	CASRAGQGNQPQHF
.	.	TRBJ1-2	TRBV6-2/TRBV6-3	TGTGCCAGCAGCCCATGGAAGGCGGAGCACTATGGCTACACCTTC	CASSPWKAEHYGYTF
.	.	TRBJ2-3	TRBV24-1	TGTGCCACCGAAGGGGATAGCACAGATACGCAGTATTTT	CATEGDSTDTQYF
.	.	TRBJ2-2	TRBV7-9	TGTGCCAGCAGCTTGGGACTCGCGAACACCGGGGAGCTGTTTTTT	CASSLGLANTGELFF
TRBD2	.	TRBJ2-1	TRBV24-1	TGTGCCACCAGTGCCCATAGCGGGGGATTAAATGAGCAGTTCTTC	CATSAHSGGLNEQFF
TRBD1	.	TRBJ2-5	TRBV7-7	TGTGCCAGCAGCCCCGGACAGGGGTCGGGGGAGACCCAGTACTTC	CASSPGQGSGETQYF
TRBD2	.	TRBJ2-7	TRBV7-2	TGTGCCAGCAGCTTAGGTGGGGGACTATCCTCCTACGAGCAGTACTTC	CASSLGGGLSSYEQYF
.	.	TRBJ1-1	TRBV13	TGTGCCAGCAGCTTAGAGGTCAGAGGTACTGAAGCTTTCTTT	CASSLEVRGTEAFF
TRBD1	.	TRBJ1-4	TRBV9	TGTGCCAGCAGCACCCGGACAGGGACTAATGAAAAACTGTTTTTT	CASSTRTGTNEKLFF
.	.	TRBJ1-2	TRBV19	TGTGCCAGTAGTTTGGAGTTCAACTATGGCTACACCTTC	CASSLEFNYGYTF
.	.	TRBJ1-3	TRBV30	TGTGCCTGGGCGGGTGGAAACACCATATATTTT	CAWAGGNTIYF
TRBD1	.	TRBJ1-1	TRBV30	TGTGCCTGTTCGACAGGGGGGCTGAACACTGAAGCTTTCTTT	CACSTGGLNTEAFF
.	few	TRBJ1-1	TRBV5-1	TGCGCCAGCAGCTTAGGAGTGAACACTGAAGCTTTCTTT	CASSLGVNTEAFF
.	.	TRBJ1-2	TRBV9	TGTGCCAGCAGTTCAACAGGAGGCTACACCTTC	CASSSTGGYTF
.	once	TRBJ2-3	TRBV5-6	TGTGCCAGCAGCTTAGGTAGCGGCACAGATACGCAGTATTTT	CASSLGSGTDTQYF
TRBD2	.	TRBJ2-1	TRBV5-4	TGTGCCAGCAGCCCCCCATTAGCGGGAGGGCGGAATGAGCAGTTCTTC	CASSPPLAGGRNEQFF
TRBD1	.	TRBJ1-2	TRBV15	TGTGCCACCAGCAAACAGGGGGTGGGTTCCTATGGCTACACCTTC	CATSKQGVGSYGYTF
.	.	TRBJ1-1	TRBV4-3	TGCGCCAGCAGCCCGGCGGGGAGGGAGGGCACTGAAGCTTTCTTT	CASSPAGREGTEAFF
TRBD1	.	TRBJ1-1	TRBV11-3	TGTGCCAGCAGCCCGGGACAGGGAGGCACTGAAGCTTTCTTT	CASSPGQGGTEAFF
.	.	TRBJ1-2	TRBV3-1/TRBV3-2	TGTGCCAGCAGCCAAGATCCCGGGCGGGGGGATGGCTACACCTTC	CASSQDPGRGDGYTF
TRBD1	.	TRBJ1-2	TRBV30	TGTGCCTGTCTCAGGGGGACCCACTATGGCTACACCTTC	CACLRGTHYGYTF
.	.	TRBJ2-5	TRBV5-5	TGTGCCAGCAGCCTGGACAGATGGGTGGAGACCCAGTACTTC	CASSLDRWVETQYF
.	.	TRBJ2-2	TRBV5-1	TGCGCCAGCAGCACAGGACAGCCGAACACCGGGGAGCTGTTTTTT	CASSTGQPNTGELFF
.	.	TRBJ1-5	TRBV10-2	TGCGCCAGCAGCCAGGGTAACAATCAGCCCCAGCATTTT	CASSQGNNQPQHF
TRBD2	.	TRBJ2-7	TRBV4-3	TGCGCCAGCAGCGCCGGGGCTAGCGGTACCTACGAGCAGTACTTC	CASSAGASGTYEQYF
.	.	TRBJ1-1	TRBV29-1	TGCAGCGTTGGCAGGGTGAACACTGAAGCTTTCTTT	CSVGRVNTEAFF
TRBD1	.	TRBJ1-1	TRBV9	TGTGCCAGCAGCGTAGATCAGGGGGCTTTCTCTGAAGCTTTCTTT	CASSVDQGAFSEAFF
TRBD2	.	TRBJ2-1	TRBV18	TGTGCCAGCTCAGTGGGACTAGCGGGACTCAATGAGCAGTTCTTC	CASSVGLAGLNEQFF
TRBD2	.	TRBJ2-3	TRBV10-3	TGTGCCATTAGCCCCGGACTAGCAGTTTTGGATACGCAGTATTTT	CAISPGLAVLDTQYF
.	.	TRBJ1-4	TRBV28	TGTGCCAGCAGACCAACAGGGAGGGCTAATGAAAAACTGTTTTTT	CASRPTGRANEKLFF
.	.	TRBJ1-5	TRBV4-2	TGTGCCAGCAGCCAAGATTTCGTTCCAGGGACTTATCAGCCCCAGCATTTT	CASSQDFVPGTYQPQHF
.	.	TRBJ1-2	TRBV9	TGTGCCAGCAGCGACAGGGTCGGCTATGGCTACACCTTC	CASSDRVGYGYTF
TRBD1	.	TRBJ1-2	TRBV11-2	TGTGCCAGCAGCTCAACAGGGGGCGGCTACACCTTC	CASSSTGGGYTF
TRBD1	.	TRBJ2-5	TRBV5-1	TGCGCCAGCAGGCCATCCGGGACAGCACAAGAGACCCAGTACTTC	CASRPSGTAQETQYF
.	.	TRBJ2-1	TRBV6-5	TGTGCCAGCAGTTACTCGATACCGGCACAGTACAATGAGCAGTTCTTC	CASSYSIPAQYNEQFF